The rows below give T cell receptor beta chains drawn from one sample of a study of breast tumors, draining lymph nodes, adjacent tissues. TCRdb called the multiplex PCR reads again in MiXCR, with one record for every CDR3 protein. The data hold some 22,000 distinct CDR3 sequences, with under 75% observed a single time. Sequenced input: breast tumor tissue. All receptors derive from a female donor with breast cancer. Some clones in this sample may be carry-over from other donors' samples. The CDR3 runs from the conserved cysteine through the conserved F or W. The D gene is left open where the match is weak. Rows may omit the clone size; those that give it use once, few, many or a size class.

j_call | d_call | v_call | clone_size | cdr3_aa | cdr3_nt
TRBJ2-2 | NA | TRBV19 | NA | CASSPISGGKPRELFF | TGTGCCAGTAGTCCCATTTCCGGGGGAAAACCTCGGGAGCTGTTTTTT
TRBJ1-3 | NA | TRBV7-9 | NA | CASSLSGGEAGNTTYF | TGTGCCAGCAGCTTATCGGGGGGAGAGGCTGGAAACACCACATATTTT
TRBJ2-1 | NA | TRBV20-1 | medium-sized | CSASPYNEQFF | TGCAGTGCTAGTCCCTACAATGAGCAGTTCTTC
TRBJ2-1 | NA | TRBV7-6 | NA | CASSNRLTNEQFF | TGTGCCAGCAGCAACCGACTAACCAATGAGCAGTTCTTC
TRBJ2-7 | TRBD2 | TRBV29-1 | NA | CSVGLAGGYEQYF | TGCAGCGTTGGACTAGCGGGAGGCTACGAGCAGTACTTC
TRBJ2-6 | TRBD1 | TRBV18 | many | CASSPGFTGVFSGANVLTF | TGTGCCAGCTCACCAGGGTTCACAGGGGTATTCTCTGGGGCCAACGTCCTGACTTTC
TRBJ2-5 | TRBD2 | TRBV20-1 | NA | CSASVLAGEKTQYF | TGCAGTGCTAGTGTCCTAGCGGGAGAAAAGACCCAGTACTTC
TRBJ2-3 | TRBD2 | TRBV6-5 | many | CASSYHSGGADTQYF | TGTGCCAGCAGTTACCATAGCGGGGGGGCCGATACGCAGTATTTT
TRBJ2-2 | TRBD1 | TRBV4-1 | medium-sized | CASSQVPFGTGETGELFF | TGCGCCAGCAGCCAAGTTCCATTCGGGACAGGGGAGACCGGGGAGCTGTTTTTT
TRBJ1-5 | NA | TRBV15 | few | CATSRENQPQHF | TGTGCCACCAGCAGGGAAAATCAGCCCCAGCATTTT
TRBJ2-7 | NA | TRBV7-6 | few | CASSLAGDEQYF | TGTGCCAGCAGCTTAGCAGGGGACGAGCAGTACTTC
TRBJ2-5 | TRBD2 | TRBV5-8 | many | CASSIRTSGANTQYF | TGTGCCAGCAGCATACGGACTAGCGGGGCAAACACCCAGTACTTC
TRBJ2-1 | NA | TRBV2 | many | CASSAQSSYNEQFF | TGTGCCAGCAGTGCGCAGAGCTCCTACAATGAGCAGTTCTTC
TRBJ1-2 | NA | TRBV7-2 | NA | CASSSEGPGVYTF | TGTGCCAGCAGCTCCGAGGGCCCCGGAGTTTACACCTTC
TRBJ1-3 | NA | TRBV6-5 | few | CASSPGPGGNTIYF | TGTGCCAGCAGTCCGGGGCCAGGGGGAAACACCATATATTTT
TRBJ2-3 | TRBD1 | TRBV10-3 | NA | CATGQGRTDTQYF | TGTGCCACGGGACAGGGGCGCACAGATACGCAGTATTTT
TRBJ2-7 | TRBD1 | TRBV10-3 | NA | CAISVTGEDFLEQYF | TGTGCCATCAGTGTGACAGGGGAAGACTTTTTGGAGCAGTACTTC
TRBJ2-2 | TRBD1 | TRBV6-5 | many | CASQTGESGELFF | TGTGCCAGCCAGACAGGGGAGTCCGGGGAGCTGTTTTTT
TRBJ1-5 | NA | TRBV6-1 | many | CASSEKSDWYSQPQHF | TGTGCCAGCAGTGAAAAGTCAGATTGGTACTCCCAGCCCCAGCATTTT
TRBJ1-5 | NA | TRBV2 | NA | CASSEWGRSLQPQHF | TGTGCCAGCAGTGAGTGGGGAAGGTCCCTGCAGCCCCAGCATTTT
TRBJ2-1 | NA | TRBV15 | NA | CATSRLPEQFF | TGTGCCACCAGCAGACTACCTGAGCAGTTCTTC
TRBJ2-2 | TRBD2 | TRBV12-3/TRBV12-4 | NA | CASSFLTSGATGELFF | TGTGCCAGCAGTTTCCTCACTAGCGGGGCGACCGGGGAGCTGTTTTTT